This section outlines one T cell receptor beta chain sequence together with its context. Antigen: not known. V lost 5 bases and J lost 0; bases outside the gene matches: 9. The germline V gene has CDR1 SGHAT and CDR2 FQNNGV. The CDR3 totals 16 residues. The sample is drawn from a study of beta chain features in type 1 diabetes. What was sequenced were expressed TCRB transcripts, since all of the isolated RNA had been reverse transcribed. TCRdb's table, derived via immunoSEQ multiplex PCR, lists solely in-frame clones and lacks some. The sample has fewer than 350,000 clones; about 15% are singletons. Findings of the study overall: Type 1 diabetes patients had moderately but significantly shorter TCRB CDR3s in all four CD4+ subsets.

The sample consisted of naive CD4+ T cells from blood. This chain uses TRBV11-2 with TRBJ2-7; the match to TRBD1 covers 8 bases. This TCR derives from a man aged 18-30 years with type 1 diabetes. The CDR3, as DNA: TGTGCCAGCAGCCCGGGTTGGACAGGGAGCTCCTACGAGCAGTACTTC. Amino acids: CASSPGWTGSSYEQYF.